The clone carrying this T cell receptor beta chain came up many times. These data are taken from a study of T cells in Graves' hyperthyroidism and ophthalmopathy. From RNA transcripts, TCR beta CDR3 regions were amplified. The HTBI primer set drove a first-round RT-PCR of the TCR CDR3. TCRdb itself ran the multiplex PCR reads through MiXCR, one entry per CDR3 protein. The sample carries approximately 560,000 distinct CDR3 sequences, about a sixth recorded once. This TCR was recovered from a woman between 25 and 40 years old with Graves' hyperthyroidism. The sequenced sample consisted of blood.

CDR3 DNA sequence: TGTGCCAGCAGTAACATATGGGGGGTGGGCTACGAGCAGTACTTC. This gives the protein CASSNIWGVGYEQYF. V and J are TRBV27 and TRBJ2-7; D is possibly TRBD2 (6 bases). Trimming stripped 5 bases from V and 3 bases from J, with 17 bases between. Germline V gives CDR1 MNHEY, CDR2 SMNVEV (reference sequence). The CDR3 loop spans 15 amino acids.